A single sample is the source of the 2 T cell receptor beta chains below, sequenced in a study of blood T cell repertoires in COVID-19. Sequencing was performed with immunoSEQ multiplex PCR; in TCRdb, only in-frame clones are kept and a portion is missing. The table lists 100,000 to 150,000 clones, around nine tenths of them singletons, with roughly 18% in the top ten. The specimen sequenced was peripheral blood. The receptor set was obtained from a man aged 50-59 years with active or convalescent COVID-19.

The chain has TRBV6-5 and TRBJ2-3, with TRBD2 identical over 12 bases. V shed 6 bases, J shed 6 bases, and the junction held 1 base outside the gene matches. This CDR3 is built from 13 residues. In germline, CDR1 is MNHEY, CDR2 SVGAGI. The CDR3 DNA follows: TGTGCCAGCAGGACTAGCGGGAGTGATACGCAGTATTTT. Residues: CASRTSGSDTQYF.

The chain carries TRBV5-5 and TRBJ2-3; TRBD2 agrees at 14 bases. CDR1 and CDR2 (germline): SGHKS, YYEKEE (reference sequence). V lost 2 bases, J lost 3 bases, and 8 bases stayed unmatched. The CDR3 is 18 amino acids. Here the CDR3 reads CASSLPGLAGVKTDTQYF. CDR3 DNA sequence: TGTGCCAGCAGCTTACCGGGACTAGCGGGAGTCAAGACAGATACGCAGTATTTT. The full variable domain, rest sourced from reference TRBV5-5 and TRBJ2-3, is DAGVTQSPTHLIKTRGQQVTLRCSPISGHKSVSWYQQVLGQGPQFIFQYYEKEERGRGNFPDRFSARQFPNYSSELNVNALLLGDSALYLCASSLPGLAGVKTDTQYFGPGTRLTVL.